This entry is about one TCR beta chain. Its antigen is as yet unknown. These data belong to a study of immune evolution from preneoplasia to lung adenocarcinoma. Study observations and caveats: Normal lung had the highest top T cell clone frequencies. Later-stage lesions appeared to have more T cells, more diversity, less clonality.

Patient tissue came from resections in Japan or China, 2014–2017. Macro-dissection enriched premalignant or tumor cells before nucleic acid extraction. This table comes from immunoSEQ multiplex PCR, and its TCRdb copy is limited to in-frame clones, with some not included. The sample has approximately 3,500 clones; about three quarters are singletons. V lost 2 bases, J lost 5 bases, and 15 bases lay in between. Looked up from germline, CDR1 is MNHNY and CDR2 is SVGAGI (reference sequence). This CDR3 spans 16 amino acids. J is TRBJ2-2 and V is TRBV6-6; the D gene could be TRBD1 or TRBD2 (5 bases each). This receptor was identified in a person aged 60-80 years with lung adenocarcinoma. The material sequenced was FFPE minimally invasive lung adenocarcinoma tissue. CDR3: CASSYPLGERTGELFF. The CDR3 DNA follows: TGTGCCAGCAGTTACCCATTAGGGGAGAGGACCGGGGAGCTGTTTTTT.